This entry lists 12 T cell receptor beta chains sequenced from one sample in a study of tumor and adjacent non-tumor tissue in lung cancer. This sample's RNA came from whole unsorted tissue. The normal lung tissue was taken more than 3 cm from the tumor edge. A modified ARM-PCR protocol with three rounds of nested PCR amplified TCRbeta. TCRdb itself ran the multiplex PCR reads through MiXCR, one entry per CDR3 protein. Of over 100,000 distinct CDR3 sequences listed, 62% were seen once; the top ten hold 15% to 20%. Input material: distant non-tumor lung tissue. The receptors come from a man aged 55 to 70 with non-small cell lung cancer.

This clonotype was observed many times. The chain's CDR3 is CSVVRTSSGEQFF. CDR3 coding DNA: TGCAGCGTTGTGCGGACATCCTCGGGTGAGCAGTTCTTC. This chain links TRBV29-1 with TRBJ2-1; D possibly corresponds to TRBD1 (5 bases). V was trimmed by 4 bases and J by 9 bases, leaving 16 bases between them. Germline V gene sequence: CDR1 SQVTM, CDR2 ANQGSEA. The CDR3 runs to 13 residues.

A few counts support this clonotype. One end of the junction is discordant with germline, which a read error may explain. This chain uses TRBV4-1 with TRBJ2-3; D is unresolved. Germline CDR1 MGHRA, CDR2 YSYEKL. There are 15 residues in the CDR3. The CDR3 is CASGQERPNTDTQYF. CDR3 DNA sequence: TGCGCCAGCGGCCAAGAACGGCCAAACACAGATACGCAGTATTTT.

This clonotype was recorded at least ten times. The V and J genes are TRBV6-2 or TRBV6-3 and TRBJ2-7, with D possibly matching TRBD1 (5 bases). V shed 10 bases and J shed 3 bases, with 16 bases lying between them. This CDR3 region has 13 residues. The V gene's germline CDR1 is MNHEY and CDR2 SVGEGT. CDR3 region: CATDEKGLYEQYF. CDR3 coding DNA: TGTGCCACCGACGAGAAGGGGCTCTACGAGCAGTACTTC.

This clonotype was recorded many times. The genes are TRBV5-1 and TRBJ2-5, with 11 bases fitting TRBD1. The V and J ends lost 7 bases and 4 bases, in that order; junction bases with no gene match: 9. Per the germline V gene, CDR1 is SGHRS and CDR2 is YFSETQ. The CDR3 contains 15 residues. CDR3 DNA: TGCGCCAGCTTTGGACAGGGGGCGAGAGCAGAGACCCAGTACTTC. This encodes CASFGQGARAETQYF.

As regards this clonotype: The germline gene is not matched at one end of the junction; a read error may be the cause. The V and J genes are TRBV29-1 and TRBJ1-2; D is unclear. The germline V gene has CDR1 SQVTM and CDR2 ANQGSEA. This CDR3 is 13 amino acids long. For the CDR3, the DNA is TGCAGCGTTGAACCGGTAACCAACTATTGCTACACCTTC. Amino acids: CSVEPVTNYCYTF.

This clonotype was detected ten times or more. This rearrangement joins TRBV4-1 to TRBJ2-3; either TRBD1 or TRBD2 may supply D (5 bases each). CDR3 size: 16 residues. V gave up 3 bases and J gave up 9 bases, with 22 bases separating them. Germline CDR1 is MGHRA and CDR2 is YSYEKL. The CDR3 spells CASSQAGTGSIGTQYF. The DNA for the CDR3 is TGCGCCAGCAGCCAGGCCGGGACGGGATCGATAGGCACGCAGTATTTT.

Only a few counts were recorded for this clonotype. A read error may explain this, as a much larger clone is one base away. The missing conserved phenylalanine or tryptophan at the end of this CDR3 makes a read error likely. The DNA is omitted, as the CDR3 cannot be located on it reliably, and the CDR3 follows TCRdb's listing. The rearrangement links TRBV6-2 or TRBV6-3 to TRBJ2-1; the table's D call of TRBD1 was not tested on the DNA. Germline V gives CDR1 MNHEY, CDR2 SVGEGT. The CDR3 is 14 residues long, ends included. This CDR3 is CPSSYQGTRLLPSL.

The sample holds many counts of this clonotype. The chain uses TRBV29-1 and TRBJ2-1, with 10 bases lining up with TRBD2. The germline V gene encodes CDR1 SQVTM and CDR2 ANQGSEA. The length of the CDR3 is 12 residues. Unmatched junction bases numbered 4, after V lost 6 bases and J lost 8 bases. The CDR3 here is CSVGTSVDEQFF. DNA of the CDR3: TGCAGCGTAGGGACTAGCGTCGATGAGCAGTTCTTC.

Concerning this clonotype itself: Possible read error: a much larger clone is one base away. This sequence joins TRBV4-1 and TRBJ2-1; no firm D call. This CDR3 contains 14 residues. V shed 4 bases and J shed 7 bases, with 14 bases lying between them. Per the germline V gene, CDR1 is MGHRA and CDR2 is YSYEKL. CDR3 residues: CASSPDLPKNEQFF. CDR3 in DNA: TGCGCCAGCAGCCCAGATCTACCTAAGAATGAGCAGTTCTTC.

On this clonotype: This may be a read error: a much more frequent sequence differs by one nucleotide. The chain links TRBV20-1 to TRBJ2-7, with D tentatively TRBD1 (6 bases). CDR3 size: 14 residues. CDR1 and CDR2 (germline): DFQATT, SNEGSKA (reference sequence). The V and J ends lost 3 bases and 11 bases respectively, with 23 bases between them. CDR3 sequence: CSASRPGQLSLEYF. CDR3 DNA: TGCAGTGCTAGTCGGCCGGGACAACTCTCGTTGGAGTACTTC.

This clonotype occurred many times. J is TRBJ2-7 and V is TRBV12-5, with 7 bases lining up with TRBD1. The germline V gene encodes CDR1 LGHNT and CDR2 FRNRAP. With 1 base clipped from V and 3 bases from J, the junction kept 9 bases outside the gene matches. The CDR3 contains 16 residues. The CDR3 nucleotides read TGTGCTAGTGGTTTGGGAAGGGGACAGTATAACTACGAGCAGTACTTC. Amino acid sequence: CASGLGRGQYNYEQYF.

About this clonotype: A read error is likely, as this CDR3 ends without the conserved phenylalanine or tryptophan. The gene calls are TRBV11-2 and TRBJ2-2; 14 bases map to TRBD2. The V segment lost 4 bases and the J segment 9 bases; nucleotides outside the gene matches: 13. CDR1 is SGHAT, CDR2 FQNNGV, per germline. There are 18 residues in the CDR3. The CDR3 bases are TGTGCCAGCAGCTCGGGACTAGCGGGAGCGACGAACACTTGGGAGCTGTTTGTT. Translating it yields CASSSGLAGATNTWELFV.